This is a list of T cell receptor beta chains from one sample in a study of blood T cell repertoires in COVID-19. TCRdb keeps only in-frame clones here, not all; method: immunoSEQ multiplex PCR. The sample lists about 140,000 clones, around 90% seen once, with 1.5% to 2% in the top ten. The source material was peripheral blood. These receptors were taken from a man in his 70s with acute or convalescent COVID-19. The CDR3 runs from the conserved cysteine through the conserved F or W. The order of the fields is D gene, V gene, J gene, clone size, CDR3 protein, CDR3 DNA. The D gene is left open where the match is weak. Where a row states a size, it is once, few, many or the class of an expanded clone; other rows omit it.

D gene: .; V gene: TRBV12-3/TRBV12-4; J gene: TRBJ1-5; clone size: .; CDR3 protein: CASSFQSNQPQHF; CDR3 DNA: TGTGCCAGCAGTTTCCAGAGCAATCAGCCCCAGCATTTT
D gene: .; V gene: TRBV18; J gene: TRBJ1-2; clone size: .; CDR3 protein: CASSVRTGDGYTF; CDR3 DNA: TGTGCCAGCTCAGTACGGACGGGGGATGGCTACACCTTC
D gene: TRBD2; V gene: TRBV5-1; J gene: TRBJ2-3; clone size: once; CDR3 protein: CASSLGSAGGPADTQYF; CDR3 DNA: TGCGCCAGCAGCTTGGGATCAGCGGGGGGGCCGGCAGATACGCAGTATTTT
D gene: .; V gene: TRBV28; J gene: TRBJ2-2; clone size: .; CDR3 protein: CASSFGNTGELFF; CDR3 DNA: TGTGCCAGCAGTTTCGGGAACACCGGGGAGCTGTTTTTT
D gene: TRBD1; V gene: TRBV5-1; J gene: TRBJ2-7; clone size: once; CDR3 protein: CASSLKDRAYEQYF; CDR3 DNA: TGCGCCAGCAGCTTGAAGGACAGGGCCTACGAGCAGTACTTC
D gene: TRBD1; V gene: TRBV15; J gene: TRBJ1-3; clone size: .; CDR3 protein: CATSRDGRTGAGNTIYF; CDR3 DNA: TGTGCCACCAGCAGAGATGGGAGGACAGGGGCTGGAAACACCATATATTTT
D gene: TRBD2; V gene: TRBV6-5; J gene: TRBJ2-7; clone size: .; CDR3 protein: CASRRSGEYEQYF; CDR3 DNA: TGTGCCAGCAGACGTAGCGGGGAATACGAGCAGTACTTC
D gene: .; V gene: TRBV5-4; J gene: TRBJ1-6; clone size: .; CDR3 protein: CASSLVQGVNSPLHF; CDR3 DNA: TGTGCCAGCAGCTTGGTACAGGGAGTAAATTCACCCCTCCACTTT
D gene: TRBD1; V gene: TRBV10-2; J gene: TRBJ1-5; clone size: .; CDR3 protein: CASSGTGGSQPQHF; CDR3 DNA: TGCGCCAGCAGTGGGACAGGGGGCAGTCAGCCCCAGCATTTT
D gene: TRBD2; V gene: TRBV30; J gene: TRBJ2-2; clone size: .; CDR3 protein: CAGGLAGAGELFF; CDR3 DNA: TGTGCCGGCGGACTAGCGGGAGCTGGGGAGCTGTTTTTT
D gene: TRBD1; V gene: TRBV6-5; J gene: TRBJ1-1; clone size: .; CDR3 protein: CASRDRVADTEAFF; CDR3 DNA: TGTGCCAGCAGAGACAGGGTTGCTGACACTGAAGCTTTCTTT
D gene: .; V gene: TRBV28; J gene: TRBJ1-1; clone size: once; CDR3 protein: CASSHGWEGLIMNTEAFF; CDR3 DNA: TGTGCCAGCAGTCACGGGTGGGAGGGACTTATCATGAACACTGAAGCTTTCTTT
D gene: TRBD2; V gene: TRBV9; J gene: TRBJ2-7; clone size: .; CDR3 protein: CASSPRTPGLAIDEQYF; CDR3 DNA: TGTGCCAGCAGCCCCAGAACGCCGGGACTAGCCATTGACGAGCAGTACTTC
D gene: .; V gene: TRBV3-1/TRBV3-2; J gene: TRBJ1-5; clone size: few; CDR3 protein: CASSRGIGPQHF; CDR3 DNA: TGTGCCAGCAGCCGAGGGATTGGGCCCCAGCATTTT
D gene: TRBD1; V gene: TRBV6-6; J gene: TRBJ1-6; clone size: .; CDR3 protein: CASSPFRGTGHSPLHF; CDR3 DNA: TGTGCCAGCAGTCCTTTCCGGGGGACAGGACATTCACCCCTCCACTTT
D gene: TRBD1; V gene: TRBV7-9; J gene: TRBJ1-1; clone size: .; CDR3 protein: CASSFPDRATEAFF; CDR3 DNA: TGTGCCAGCAGCTTCCCTGACAGGGCCACTGAAGCTTTCTTT
D gene: .; V gene: TRBV2; J gene: TRBJ2-7; clone size: .; CDR3 protein: CASSLDTSYEQYF; CDR3 DNA: TGTGCCAGCAGTCTGGACACCAGCTACGAGCAGTACTTC
D gene: TRBD1; V gene: TRBV19; J gene: TRBJ1-2; clone size: .; CDR3 protein: CASSPYNGQGASGYTF; CDR3 DNA: TGTGCCAGTAGTCCTTATAATGGACAGGGGGCGAGTGGCTACACCTTC
D gene: TRBD1; V gene: TRBV12-3/TRBV12-4; J gene: TRBJ2-5; clone size: .; CDR3 protein: CASSTTGEETQYF; CDR3 DNA: TGTGCCAGCAGTACGACAGGGGAAGAGACCCAGTACTTC
D gene: TRBD1; V gene: TRBV19; J gene: TRBJ1-1; clone size: .; CDR3 protein: CASRTDDRAYTEAFF; CDR3 DNA: TGTGCCAGTAGGACAGACGACAGGGCCTACACTGAAGCTTTCTTT
D gene: .; V gene: TRBV7-9; J gene: TRBJ2-2; clone size: once; CDR3 protein: CASRKAENTGELFF; CDR3 DNA: TGTGCCAGCAGGAAAGCGGAGAACACCGGGGAGCTGTTTTTT
D gene: TRBD2; V gene: TRBV28; J gene: TRBJ2-1; clone size: .; CDR3 protein: CASSGSGASSYNEQFF; CDR3 DNA: TGTGCCAGCAGCGGTAGCGGGGCTTCCTCCTACAATGAGCAGTTCTTC
D gene: .; V gene: TRBV6-5; J gene: TRBJ1-5; clone size: .; CDR3 protein: CASSLTDRFQHF; CDR3 DNA: TGTGCCAGCAGCCTAACCGACAGGTTTCAGCATTTT
D gene: .; V gene: TRBV19; J gene: TRBJ1-2; clone size: once; CDR3 protein: CASSIQGVGYTF; CDR3 DNA: TGTGCCAGTAGTATCCAGGGCGTCGGCTACACCTTC
D gene: TRBD2; V gene: TRBV6-1; J gene: TRBJ2-3; clone size: .; CDR3 protein: CASSKAGDGTDTQYF; CDR3 DNA: TGTGCCAGCAGTAAAGCGGGAGATGGCACAGATACGCAGTATTTT
D gene: TRBD1; V gene: TRBV15; J gene: TRBJ2-5; clone size: .; CDR3 protein: CATSRGQGEETQYF; CDR3 DNA: TGTGCCACCAGCAGGGGACAGGGGGAAGAGACCCAGTACTTC
D gene: TRBD1; V gene: TRBV7-2; J gene: TRBJ2-3; clone size: .; CDR3 protein: CASSPGQASGTDTQYF; CDR3 DNA: TGTGCCAGCAGCCCCGGACAGGCGTCTGGCACAGATACGCAGTATTTT
D gene: TRBD1; V gene: TRBV19; J gene: TRBJ2-2; clone size: .; CDR3 protein: CASSLRTGGTGELFF; CDR3 DNA: TGTGCCAGTAGTCTCCGGACAGGGGGGACCGGGGAGCTGTTTTTT
D gene: TRBD2; V gene: TRBV5-1; J gene: TRBJ2-7; clone size: .; CDR3 protein: CASSLGSSGPPSYEQYF; CDR3 DNA: TGCGCCAGCAGCTTGGGTTCTAGCGGGCCCCCCTCCTACGAGCAGTACTTC
D gene: TRBD1; V gene: TRBV11-2; J gene: TRBJ1-2; clone size: .; CDR3 protein: CASSKTTGDGIGYTF; CDR3 DNA: TGTGCCAGCAGTAAAACAACAGGGGACGGAATTGGCTACACCTTC
D gene: TRBD2; V gene: TRBV5-1; J gene: TRBJ2-5; clone size: .; CDR3 protein: CASSLEGPRESATQYF; CDR3 DNA: TGCGCCAGCAGCTTGGAGGGCCCGCGGGAGAGTGCGACCCAGTACTTC